Listed below are T cell receptor beta chains from one sample, sequenced in a study of shared clonotypes between healthy human individuals. Profiled with immunoSEQ multiplex PCR; TCRdb holds only in-frame clones, not every one. The repertoire holds roughly 2.2 million clones, with roughly 93% as singletons. Sequenced sample: naive CD4+ T cells from PBMCs. All receptors come from a man between 18 and 35 years old in good health. Some clones in this sample may be carry-over from other donors' samples. Each CDR3 is given with its conserved first and last residue. A D gene is named only where the DNA matches it firmly. Some rows have no size entry. The others give once, few or many, or a class for an expanded clone.

V	size	J	D	CDR3	DNA
TRBV5-4	.	TRBJ2-3	TRBD1	CASSFTQGGTDTQYF	TGTGCCAGCAGCTTTACACAGGGGGGCACAGATACGCAGTATTTT
TRBV6-5	.	TRBJ1-1	TRBD1	CASSYSSAGGSAEAFF	TGTGCCAGCAGTTACTCGAGCGCAGGGGGCAGCGCTGAAGCTTTCTTT
TRBV5-1	once	TRBJ2-1	.	CASSLGSGDEQFF	TGCGCCAGCAGCTTGGGTAGTGGCGATGAGCAGTTCTTC
TRBV5-1	.	TRBJ2-5	.	CASSLTPGRETQYF	TGCGCCAGCAGTTTGACCCCCGGGCGGGAGACCCAGTACTTC
TRBV6-1	.	TRBJ1-3	.	CASDWPFGNTIYF	TGTGCCTCCGATTGGCCTTTCGGAAACACCATATATTTT
TRBV18	.	TRBJ1-2	.	CASSPLGDGYTF	TGTGCCAGCTCACCTCTGGGGGATGGCTACACCTTC
TRBV29-1	once	TRBJ2-7	TRBD1	CSVEKQGGNEQYF	TGCAGCGTTGAAAAACAGGGGGGCAACGAGCAGTACTTC
TRBV4-1	.	TRBJ2-3	TRBD2	CASASLAGASTDTQYF	TGCGCCAGCGCTTCACTAGCGGGCGCTAGCACAGATACGCAGTATTTT
TRBV6-5	.	TRBJ1-2	.	CASSTREDYGYTF	TGTGCCAGCAGTACGAGGGAGGACTATGGCTACACCTTC
TRBV14	.	TRBJ1-2	.	CASSQDASYGYTF	TGTGCCAGCAGCCAAGATGCCAGCTATGGCTACACCTTC
TRBV6-1	.	TRBJ1-1	TRBD1	CASTPGQTNTEAFF	TGTGCCAGCACCCCGGGACAGACGAACACTGAAGCTTTCTTT
TRBV5-6	.	TRBJ2-7	TRBD2	CASSLLGLAENGYEQYF	TGTGCCAGCAGCTTGTTGGGACTAGCGGAAAATGGCTACGAGCAGTACTTC
TRBV25-1	few	TRBJ1-2	.	CASRQDWGGYTF	TGTGCCAGCAGACAGGACTGGGGTGGCTACACCTTC
TRBV5-6	.	TRBJ2-1	.	CASSRVAAYNEQFF	TGTGCCAGCAGCAGGGTGGCGGCCTACAATGAGCAGTTCTTC
TRBV18	.	TRBJ2-6	TRBD1	CASSPRSGTGFSGANVLTF	TGTGCCAGCTCACCACGATCCGGGACAGGGTTTTCTGGGGCCAACGTCCTGACTTTC
TRBV6-1	.	TRBJ1-1	TRBD1	CASRDRVQNTEAFF	TGTGCCAGCAGGGACAGGGTGCAGAACACTGAAGCTTTCTTT
TRBV21-1	.	TRBJ2-7	.	CATGQGAYEQYF	TGTGCCACTGGACAGGGAGCCTACGAGCAGTACTTC
TRBV5-4	.	TRBJ1-3	.	CASSRTTGTSDTIYF	TGTGCCAGCAGCCGGACAACCGGGACCTCGGACACCATATATTTT
TRBV6-5	once	TRBJ2-7	.	CASSYSPRGISYEQYF	TGTGCCAGCAGTTACTCTCCCAGGGGCATCTCCTACGAGCAGTACTTC
TRBV28	.	TRBJ2-5	TRBD2	CASSFLSREVETQYF	TGTGCCAGCAGTTTTCTGTCGCGGGAGGTGGAGACCCAGTACTTC
TRBV5-5	.	TRBJ1-3	.	CASSSLDSGNTIYF	TGTGCCAGCAGCTCTCTGGACTCTGGAAACACCATATATTTT
TRBV6-1	.	TRBJ2-1	.	CASQEGRAYNEQFF	TGTGCCAGCCAGGAAGGCAGGGCATACAATGAGCAGTTCTTC
TRBV6-6	.	TRBJ2-2	.	CASSYSPSWELFF	TGTGCCAGCAGTTACTCTCCCAGCTGGGAGCTGTTTTTT
TRBV6-6	.	TRBJ1-1	.	CASSSWGAATEAFF	TGTGCCAGCAGTTCCTGGGGGGCGGCCACTGAAGCTTTCTTT
TRBV7-9	.	TRBJ2-7	.	CASSLAGTGLVEQYF	TGTGCCAGCAGCTTAGCTGGAACAGGCCTTGTGGAGCAGTACTTC
TRBV5-1	many	TRBJ2-5	.	CASSLQETQYF	TGCGCCAGCAGCTTGCAAGAGACCCAGTACTTC
TRBV28	.	TRBJ1-1	.	CASRGTGNTEAFF	TGTGCCAGCAGGGGGACGGGGAACACTGAAGCTTTCTTT
TRBV28	.	TRBJ2-3	TRBD2	CASSPPGLAGGPGTDTQYF	TGTGCCAGCAGTCCGCCGGGACTAGCGGGAGGGCCGGGCACAGATACGCAGTATTTT
TRBV6-5	.	TRBJ2-7	.	CASRAGSVSSYEQYF	TGTGCCAGCAGAGCTGGGTCTGTGAGCTCCTACGAGCAGTACTTC
TRBV18	.	TRBJ2-7	.	CASSSPISGTSGGYEQYF	TGTGCCAGCTCATCCCCAATATCAGGGACAAGCGGAGGCTACGAGCAGTACTTC
TRBV11-2	.	TRBJ2-1	TRBD2	CASSRTSGYNEQFF	TGTGCCAGCAGCCGGACTAGCGGTTACAATGAGCAGTTCTTC
TRBV7-6	.	TRBJ2-2	.	CASSPDRANTGELFF	TGTGCCAGCAGCCCGGACAGAGCGAACACCGGGGAGCTGTTTTTT
TRBV5-1	.	TRBJ2-5	.	CASSLAVEETQYF	TGCGCCAGCAGCTTGGCCGTCGAAGAGACCCAGTACTTC
TRBV5-6	.	TRBJ2-1	TRBD2	CASSQGLAVGGNEQFF	TGTGCCAGCAGCCAGGGACTAGCGGTAGGTGGGAATGAGCAGTTCTTC
TRBV20-1	.	TRBJ1-1	.	CSARDRGEAFF	TGCAGTGCTAGAGACAGGGGTGAAGCTTTCTTT
TRBV27	.	TRBJ2-7	.	CASSATGPVPYEQYF	TGTGCCAGCAGTGCCACAGGGCCTGTCCCCTACGAGCAGTACTTC
TRBV4-1	.	TRBJ2-3	.	CASSQPKMDPDTQYF	TGCGCCAGCAGCCAGCCTAAAATGGATCCAGATACGCAGTATTTT
TRBV5-1	.	TRBJ2-1	.	CASAGTGAGEQFF	TGCGCCAGCGCCGGGACCGGGGCTGGTGAGCAGTTCTTC
TRBV7-2	.	TRBJ2-1	.	CASSSGGTGLYNEQFF	TGTGCCAGCAGCTCGGGAGGGACAGGCCTTTACAATGAGCAGTTCTTC
TRBV6-1	.	TRBJ2-5	.	CASSEGAKRPQYF	TGTGCCAGCAGTGAAGGGGCCAAGAGACCCCAGTACTTC
TRBV30	.	TRBJ2-3	TRBD1	CAWSLGQGLVNTQYF	TGTGCCTGGAGTTTAGGACAGGGCTTGGTAAATACGCAGTATTTT
TRBV2	.	TRBJ2-7	.	CASSSGARLGSYEQYF	TGTGCCAGCAGCTCCGGGGCCAGACTGGGCTCCTACGAGCAGTACTTC
TRBV28	.	TRBJ1-5	.	CASMGLGQPQHF	TGTGCCAGCATGGGGTTGGGTCAGCCCCAGCATTTT
TRBV2	.	TRBJ2-3	TRBD2	CASSPGLAGGLSTDTQYF	TGTGCCAGCAGCCCGGGACTAGCGGGAGGGCTTAGCACAGATACGCAGTATTTT
TRBV6-6	.	TRBJ2-2	.	CASSPRGSTGELFF	TGTGCCAGCAGCCCCCGAGGTTCCACCGGGGAGCTGTTTTTT
TRBV5-1	.	TRBJ2-3	.	CASSLVGLLSTDTQYF	TGCGCCAGCAGCTTAGTGGGACTTCTAAGCACAGATACGCAGTATTTT
TRBV9	.	TRBJ2-3	.	CASSPYQAGASDTQYF	TGTGCCAGCAGCCCCTATCAGGCGGGGGCCTCAGATACGCAGTATTTT
TRBV5-4	.	TRBJ1-2	.	CASSFIQFRAGYGYTF	TGTGCCAGCAGCTTTATCCAGTTCAGGGCCGGCTATGGCTACACCTTC
TRBV11-1	.	TRBJ2-3	.	CASSLVGGMSTDTQYF	TGTGCCAGCAGCTTAGTCGGCGGGATGAGCACAGATACGCAGTATTTT
TRBV11-2	.	TRBJ1-2	TRBD1	CASSPINRDSVLYGYTF	TGTGCCAGCAGCCCCATCAACCGGGACAGTGTACTCTATGGCTACACCTTC
TRBV5-6	.	TRBJ1-2	.	CASNSLALPFAGYTF	TGTGCCAGCAACTCCTTGGCCCTACCCTTTGCGGGCTACACCTTC
TRBV19	.	TRBJ2-2	TRBD2	CASKREAQPFANTGELFF	TGTGCCAGTAAGCGGGAGGCCCAGCCATTCGCGAACACCGGGGAGCTGTTTTTT
TRBV19	.	TRBJ2-7	TRBD1	CASTSPTGPYEQYF	TGTGCCAGCACCTCGCCGACAGGGCCCTACGAGCAGTACTTC
TRBV7-9	.	TRBJ2-2	TRBD1	CASSGQGFSGELFF	TGTGCCAGCAGCGGACAGGGTTTTAGCGGGGAGCTGTTTTTT